This passage covers 12 T cell receptor beta chains from one sample sequenced in a study of cytomegalovirus exposure and HLA in healthy donors. PCR was performed using 60 Vbeta and 13 Jbeta primers. Clones were read by immunoSEQ multiplex PCR, and TCRdb kept only the in-frame ones, dropping some. The sample lists roughly 190,000 clones; 60% to 80% were seen once. The source material was PBMCs. Receptors were obtained from a woman younger than 30 in good health and CMV-seronegative.

This clone was seen just once. The J gene is TRBJ1-5, the V gene TRBV11-2, with D possibly being TRBD1 (5 bases). The CDR3 spans 13 residues. In germline, CDR1 is SGHAT, CDR2 FQNNGV. V dropped 0 bases and J dropped 5 bases, with 5 bases sitting between them. CDR3 amino acids: CASSLDRDQPQHF. The CDR3 DNA reads as TGTGCCAGCAGCTTAGACAGGGATCAGCCCCAGCATTTT.

This chain links TRBV29-1 with TRBJ2-1; weak D call: TRBD1 (5 bases). The CDR3 contains 14 residues. Germline V gives CDR1 SQVTM, CDR2 ANQGSEA. Deletions cut 3 bases from V and 4 bases from J, with 13 bases between. For the CDR3, the DNA is TGCAGCGTTGATAGGTCACAGGCGTACAATGAGCAGTTCTTC. As protein: CSVDRSQAYNEQFF.

The chain combines TRBV6-1 with TRBJ2-7; TRBD1 aligns across 9 bases. The CDR3 is made up of 13 amino acids. CDR1 is MNHNS and CDR2 is SASEGT in the germline V gene. Trimming cost V 2 bases and J 7 bases; bases outside gene matches: 3. In DNA, the CDR3 is TGTGCCAGCAGTGAATGGGACAGGGAAGAGCAGTACTTC. Translating it yields CASSEWDREEQYF.

This CDR3 is CATKSAGDNTEAFF. DNA for the CDR3: TGTGCCACCAAAAGCGCAGGGGACAACACTGAAGCTTTCTTT. The chain links TRBV27 to TRBJ1-1; D possibly corresponds to TRBD1 (6 bases). CDR1 and CDR2 from the germline V gene are MNHEY and SMNVEV (reference sequence). Trimming cost V 10 bases and J 2 bases, with 17 bases left between them. The CDR3 length is 14 residues.

In regard to this clone: This specimen includes other DNA sequences encoding the same CDR3. CDR3 in DNA: TGCGCCAGCAGCTTGGCGGGGACAAACACTGAAGCTTTCTTT. Translated, it gives CASSLAGTNTEAFF. The chain uses TRBV5-1 and TRBJ1-1; weak D call: TRBD1 (6 bases). Trimming stripped 0 bases from V and 2 bases from J, with 8 bases between. The V gene's germline CDR1 is SGHRS and CDR2 YFSETQ. CDR3 length: 14 residues.

The V call is TRBV10-3, the J call TRBJ1-6; 8 positions match TRBD1. CDR3 size: 15 residues. Per the germline V gene, CDR1 is ENHRY and CDR2 is SYGVKD. Trimming cost V 5 bases and J 7 bases; bases outside gene matches: 7. CDR3 loop: CAISNTGGVNSPLHF. For the CDR3, the DNA is TGTGCCATCAGTAACACAGGGGGGGTAAATTCACCCCTCCACTTT.

The V call is TRBV18, the J call TRBJ1-2; TRBD1 matches at 7 bases. CDR3 size: 14 residues. J was trimmed by 5 bases and V by 2 bases; bases with no gene match: 5. In germline, CDR1 is KGHSH, CDR2 LQKENI. The CDR3 DNA reads as TGTGCCAGCTCACCAGGACAGGTTGGGTATGGCTACACCTTC. Translating gives CASSPGQVGYGYTF.

The gene calls are TRBV19 and TRBJ1-1, with TRBD1 as a possible D gene (6 bases). This CDR3 contains 15 residues. Germline CDR1 LNHDA, CDR2 SQIVND (reference sequence). Trimming shortened V by 5 bases and J by 4 bases, and 17 bases separated the two germline ends. CDR3 sequence reads: CASSARTASITEAFF. CDR3 sequence (DNA): TGTGCCAGTAGTGCAAGGACAGCCTCGATCACTGAAGCTTTCTTT.

This chain uses TRBV5-6 with TRBJ1-2; 8 positions match TRBD1. With V trimmed by 4 bases and J by 6 bases, 5 bases remained unmatched. The CDR3 runs 13 residues. Germline V CDR1 and CDR2: SGHDT, YYEEEE. The CDR3 loop reads CASSPDRANGYTF. The CDR3 bases are TGTGCCAGCAGCCCGGACAGGGCCAATGGCTACACCTTC.

This sequence joins TRBV19 and TRBJ1-4; D unclear. Per germline, CDR1 LNHDA and CDR2 SQIVND (reference sequence). This CDR3 comprises 14 residues. The V end was cut by 3 bases, the J end by 5 bases, with 10 bases between. The CDR3 loop reads CASSIQSKNEKLFF. Here the CDR3 DNA reads TGTGCCAGTAGTATCCAGTCGAAAAATGAAAAACTGTTTTTT. The whole variable domain, filled in from reference TRBV19 and TRBJ1-4, reads DGGITQSPKYLFRKEGQNVTLSCEQNLNHDAMYWYRQDPGQGLRLIYYSQIVNDFQKGDIAEGYSVSREKKESFPLTVTSAQKNPTAFYLCASSIQSKNEKLFFGSGTQLSVL.

V is TRBV9 and J is TRBJ1-2, with 8 bases aligning to TRBD1. Germline V lookup: CDR1 SGDLS, CDR2 YYNGEE. The junction had 16 bases not matched to a gene; V was cut back by 0 bases and J by 6 bases. This CDR3 is 18 amino acids long. Here the CDR3 DNA reads TGTGCCAGCAGCGTAGCTAGTGGGCTCGTCCAGGGGGCAAATGGCTACACCTTC. Protein sequence: CASSVASGLVQGANGYTF.

This rearrangement joins TRBV7-6 to TRBJ2-7; 8 nucleotides align to TRBD2. V lost 1 base to trimming and J lost 7 bases; unmatched junction nucleotides: 9. Germline V gene data show CDR1 as SGHVS and CDR2 as FNYEAQ. The CDR3 length is 15 residues. CDR3 loop: CASSLVPRGGSEQYF. CDR3 nucleotide sequence: TGTGCCAGCAGCTTAGTCCCCCGGGGGGGGTCTGAGCAGTACTTC. Complete variable domain (other parts from reference TRBV7-6 and TRBJ2-7): GAGVSQSPRYKVTKRGQDVALRCDPISGHVSLYWYRQALGQGPEFLTYFNYEAQQDKSGLPNDRFSAERPEGSISTLTIQRTEQRDSAMYRCASSLVPRGGSEQYFGPGTRLTVT.